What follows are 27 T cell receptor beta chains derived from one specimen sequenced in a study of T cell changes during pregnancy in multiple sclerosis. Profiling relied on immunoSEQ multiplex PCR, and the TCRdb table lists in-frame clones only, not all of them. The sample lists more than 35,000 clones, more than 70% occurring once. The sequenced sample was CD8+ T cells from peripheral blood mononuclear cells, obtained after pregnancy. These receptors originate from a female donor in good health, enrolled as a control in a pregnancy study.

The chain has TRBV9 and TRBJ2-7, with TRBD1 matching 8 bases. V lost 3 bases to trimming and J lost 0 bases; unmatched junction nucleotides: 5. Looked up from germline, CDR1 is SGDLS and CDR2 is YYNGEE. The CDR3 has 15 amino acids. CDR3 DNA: TGTGCCAGCAGCGCCGGGACAGGAGGCTCCTACGAGCAGTACTTC. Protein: CASSAGTGGSYEQYF.

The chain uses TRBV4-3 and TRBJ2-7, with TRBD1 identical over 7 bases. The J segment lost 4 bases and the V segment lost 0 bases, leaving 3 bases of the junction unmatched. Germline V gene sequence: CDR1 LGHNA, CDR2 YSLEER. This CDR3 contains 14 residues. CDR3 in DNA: TGCGCCAGCAGCCAAGAGGGCAGGGGGTACGAGCAGTACTTC. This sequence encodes CASSQEGRGYEQYF.

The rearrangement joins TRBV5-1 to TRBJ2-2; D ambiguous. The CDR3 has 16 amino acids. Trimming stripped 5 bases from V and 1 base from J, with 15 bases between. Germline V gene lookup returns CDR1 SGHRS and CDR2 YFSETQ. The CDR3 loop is CASSLGWQENTGELFF. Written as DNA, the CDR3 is TGCGCCAGCAGTCTTGGGTGGCAGGAGAACACCGGGGAGCTGTTTTTT.

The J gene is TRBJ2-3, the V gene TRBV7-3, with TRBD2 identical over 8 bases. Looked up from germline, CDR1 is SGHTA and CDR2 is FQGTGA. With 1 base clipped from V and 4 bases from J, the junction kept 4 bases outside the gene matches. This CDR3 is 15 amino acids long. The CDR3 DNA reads TGTGCCAGCAGCTTAAACGGGGGGGCCGCAGATACGCAGTATTTT. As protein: CASSLNGGAADTQYF.

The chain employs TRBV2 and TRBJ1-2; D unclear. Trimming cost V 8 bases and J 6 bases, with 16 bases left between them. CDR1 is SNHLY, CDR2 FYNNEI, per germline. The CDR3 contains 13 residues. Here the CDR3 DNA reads TGTGCCAGCCCCGAGAAGTCCTCGAATGGCTACACCTTC. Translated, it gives CASPEKSSNGYTF.

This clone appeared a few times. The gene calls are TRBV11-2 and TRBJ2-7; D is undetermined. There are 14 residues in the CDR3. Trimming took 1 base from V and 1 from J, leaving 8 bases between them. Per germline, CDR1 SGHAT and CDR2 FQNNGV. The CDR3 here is CASSLVRLSYEQYF. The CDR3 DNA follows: TGTGCCAGCAGCTTAGTCAGGCTTTCCTACGAGCAGTACTTC.

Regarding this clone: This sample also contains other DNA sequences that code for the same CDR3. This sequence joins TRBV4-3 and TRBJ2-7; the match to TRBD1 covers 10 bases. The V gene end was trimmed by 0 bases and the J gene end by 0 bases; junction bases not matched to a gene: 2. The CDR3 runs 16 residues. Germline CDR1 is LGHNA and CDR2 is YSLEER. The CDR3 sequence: CASSQEDRGLSYEQYF. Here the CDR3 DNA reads TGCGCCAGCAGCCAAGAAGACAGGGGGCTCTCCTACGAGCAGTACTTC.

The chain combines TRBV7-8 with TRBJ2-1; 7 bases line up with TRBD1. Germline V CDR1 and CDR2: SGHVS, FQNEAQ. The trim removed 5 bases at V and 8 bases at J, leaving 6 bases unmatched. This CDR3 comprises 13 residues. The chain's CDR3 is CASSADRPHEQFF. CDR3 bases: TGTGCCAGCAGCGCGGACAGGCCCCATGAGCAGTTCTTC.

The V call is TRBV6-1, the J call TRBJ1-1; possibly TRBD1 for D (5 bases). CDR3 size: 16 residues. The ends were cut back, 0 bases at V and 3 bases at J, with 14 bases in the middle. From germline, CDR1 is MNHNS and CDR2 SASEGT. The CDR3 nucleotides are TGTGCCAGCAGTGAAGCAACAGGCGGGGTGGACACTGAAGCTTTCTTT. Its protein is CASSEATGGVDTEAFF.

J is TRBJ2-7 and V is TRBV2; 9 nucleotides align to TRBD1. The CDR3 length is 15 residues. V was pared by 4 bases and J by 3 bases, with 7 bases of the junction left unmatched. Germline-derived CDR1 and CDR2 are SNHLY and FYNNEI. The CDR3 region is CASSAEGQGYYEQYF. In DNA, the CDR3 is TGTGCCAGCAGTGCCGAGGGACAGGGCTACTACGAGCAGTACTTC.

The CDR3 coding sequence is TGTGCCAGCAGCAGGCCGGACAGACCCTACGAGCAGTACTTC. This sequence encodes CASSRPDRPYEQYF. The chain carries TRBV7-9 and TRBJ2-7; D possibly corresponds to TRBD1 (6 bases). This CDR3 is 14 amino acids long. Germline V gene lookup returns CDR1 SEHNR and CDR2 FQNEAQ (reference sequence). V dropped 5 bases and J dropped 2 bases, with 13 bases sitting between them.

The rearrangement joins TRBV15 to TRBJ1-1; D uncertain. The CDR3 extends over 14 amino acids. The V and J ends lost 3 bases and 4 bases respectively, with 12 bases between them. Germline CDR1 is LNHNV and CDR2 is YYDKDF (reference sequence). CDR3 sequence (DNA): TGTGCCACCAGCAGCGGTCAGTCGGGCACTGAAGCTTTCTTT. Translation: CATSSGQSGTEAFF.

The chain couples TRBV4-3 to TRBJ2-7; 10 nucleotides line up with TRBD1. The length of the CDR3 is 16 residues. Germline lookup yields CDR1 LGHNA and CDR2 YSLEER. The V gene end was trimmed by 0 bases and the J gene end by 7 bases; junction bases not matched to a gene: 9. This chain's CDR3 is CASSQDGGTGVGEQYF. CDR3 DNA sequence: TGCGCCAGCAGCCAAGATGGGGGGACAGGGGTTGGAGAGCAGTACTTC.

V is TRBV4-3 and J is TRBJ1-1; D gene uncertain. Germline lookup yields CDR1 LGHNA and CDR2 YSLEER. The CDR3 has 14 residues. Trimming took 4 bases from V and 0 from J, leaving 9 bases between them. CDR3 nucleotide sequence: TGCGCCAGCAGCCGTGGCAGGATGAACACTGAAGCTTTCTTT. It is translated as CASSRGRMNTEAFF.

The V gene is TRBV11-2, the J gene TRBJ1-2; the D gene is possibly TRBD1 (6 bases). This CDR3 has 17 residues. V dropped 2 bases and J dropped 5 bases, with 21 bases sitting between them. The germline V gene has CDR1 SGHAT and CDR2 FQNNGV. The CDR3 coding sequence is TGTGCCAGCAGCTTAAGCGGGGCTGGGGGCGCGATGTATGGCTACACCTTC. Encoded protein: CASSLSGAGGAMYGYTF. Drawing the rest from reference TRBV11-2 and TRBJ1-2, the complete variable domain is EAGVAQSPRYKIIEKRQSVAFWCNPISGHATLYWYQQILGQGPKLLIQFQNNGVVDDSQLPKDRFSAERLKGVDSTLKIQPAKLEDSAVYLCASSLSGAGGAMYGYTFGSGTRLTVV.

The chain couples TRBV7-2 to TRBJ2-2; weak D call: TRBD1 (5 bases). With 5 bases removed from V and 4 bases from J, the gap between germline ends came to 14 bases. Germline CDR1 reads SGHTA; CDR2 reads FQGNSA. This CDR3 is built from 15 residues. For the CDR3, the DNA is TGTGCCAGCAGCCCAGGAATGGGGCGCACCGGGGAGCTGTTTTTT. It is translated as CASSPGMGRTGELFF.

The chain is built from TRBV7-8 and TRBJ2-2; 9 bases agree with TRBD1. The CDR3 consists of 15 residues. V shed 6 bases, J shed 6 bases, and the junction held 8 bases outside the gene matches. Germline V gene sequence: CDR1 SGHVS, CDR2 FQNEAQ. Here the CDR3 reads CASRQRRQGAGELFF. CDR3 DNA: TGTGCCAGCAGACAACGGAGACAGGGGGCCGGGGAGCTGTTTTTT.

The CDR3 nucleotides read TGTGCCTGGGGCGGACAGGTGGATCAGCCCCAGCATTTT. Encoded protein: CAWGGQVDQPQHF. This sequence joins TRBV21-1 and TRBJ1-5; the table gives TRBD1 as D, unverified against the DNA. TRBV21-1 is shown as a pseudogene. This CDR3 has 13 amino acids.

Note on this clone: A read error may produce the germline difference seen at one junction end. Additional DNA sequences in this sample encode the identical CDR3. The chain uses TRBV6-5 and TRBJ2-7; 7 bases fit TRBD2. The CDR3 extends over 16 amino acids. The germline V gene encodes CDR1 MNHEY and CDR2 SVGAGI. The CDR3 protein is CASSYSQGRVSYEQYF. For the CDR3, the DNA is TGTGCCAGCAGCTACTCTCAAGGGAGGGTCTCCTACGAGCAGTACTTC.

CDR3 bases: TGTGCCAGCAGGGCGGGTTTTAATCAGCCCCAGCATTTT. Translated, it gives CASRAGFNQPQHF. V is TRBV6-6 and J is TRBJ1-5; no clear D gene. CDR1 and CDR2 (germline): MNHNY, SVGAGI (reference sequence). Trimming stripped 6 bases from V and 4 bases from J, with 10 bases between. This CDR3 has 13 amino acids.

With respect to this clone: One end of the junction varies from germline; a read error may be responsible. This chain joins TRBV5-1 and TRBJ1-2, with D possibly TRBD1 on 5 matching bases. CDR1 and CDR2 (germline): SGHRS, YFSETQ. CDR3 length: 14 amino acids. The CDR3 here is CASSLGFRTFGHTF. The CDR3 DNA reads TGCGCCAGCAGCCTAGGGTTTCGGACATTTGGCCACACCTTC.

As DNA, the CDR3 is TGTGCCAGCAGCCCCACTTGGGGCAGGGGGCAAGAGACCCAGTACTTC. It encodes CASSPTWGRGQETQYF. The chain joins TRBV11-2 to TRBJ2-5, with 7 bases fitting TRBD1. CDR1 is SGHAT, CDR2 FQNNGV, per germline. The CDR3 covers 16 residues. Trimming cost V 5 bases and J 2 bases; bases outside gene matches: 11.

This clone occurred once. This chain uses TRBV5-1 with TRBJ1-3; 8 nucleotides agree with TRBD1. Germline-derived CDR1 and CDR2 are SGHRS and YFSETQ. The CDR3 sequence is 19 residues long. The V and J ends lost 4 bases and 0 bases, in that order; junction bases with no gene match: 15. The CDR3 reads CASSREAGTGDFSGNTIYF. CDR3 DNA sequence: TGCGCCAGCAGCCGGGAGGCCGGGACAGGCGATTTCTCTGGAAACACCATATATTTT.

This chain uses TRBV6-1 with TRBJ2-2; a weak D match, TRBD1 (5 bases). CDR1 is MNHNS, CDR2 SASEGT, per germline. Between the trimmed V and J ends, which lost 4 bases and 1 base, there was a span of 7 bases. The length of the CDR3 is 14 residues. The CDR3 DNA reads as TGTGCCAGCAGTGCCGACAGGAACACCGGGGAGCTGTTTTTT. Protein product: CASSADRNTGELFF.

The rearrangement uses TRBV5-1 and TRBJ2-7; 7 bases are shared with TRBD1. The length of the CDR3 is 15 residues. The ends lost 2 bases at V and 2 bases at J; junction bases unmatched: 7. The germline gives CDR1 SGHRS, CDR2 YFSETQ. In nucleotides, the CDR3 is TGCGCCAGCAGCTTTAGACAGGGTATTGCCTACGAGCAGTACTTC. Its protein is CASSFRQGIAYEQYF.

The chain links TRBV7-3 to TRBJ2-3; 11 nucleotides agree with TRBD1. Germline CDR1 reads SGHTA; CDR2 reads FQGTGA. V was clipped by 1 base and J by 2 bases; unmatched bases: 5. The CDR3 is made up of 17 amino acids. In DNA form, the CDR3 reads TGTGCCAGCAGCTTAAGGACAGGGGGCTTTCTCACAGATACGCAGTATTTT. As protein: CASSLRTGGFLTDTQYF. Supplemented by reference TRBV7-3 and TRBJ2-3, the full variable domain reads GAGVSQTPSNKVTEKGKYVELRCDPISGHTALYWYRQSLGQGPEFLIYFQGTGAADDSGLPNDRFFAVRPEGSVSTLKIQRTERGDSAVYLCASSLRTGGFLTDTQYFGPGTRLTVL.

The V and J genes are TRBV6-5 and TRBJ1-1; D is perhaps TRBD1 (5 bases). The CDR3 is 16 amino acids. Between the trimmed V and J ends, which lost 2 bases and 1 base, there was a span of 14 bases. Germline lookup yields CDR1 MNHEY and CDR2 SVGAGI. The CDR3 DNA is TGTGCCAGCAGTTACGCCATTCTAGGGGCGAACACTGAAGCTTTCTTT. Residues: CASSYAILGANTEAFF.